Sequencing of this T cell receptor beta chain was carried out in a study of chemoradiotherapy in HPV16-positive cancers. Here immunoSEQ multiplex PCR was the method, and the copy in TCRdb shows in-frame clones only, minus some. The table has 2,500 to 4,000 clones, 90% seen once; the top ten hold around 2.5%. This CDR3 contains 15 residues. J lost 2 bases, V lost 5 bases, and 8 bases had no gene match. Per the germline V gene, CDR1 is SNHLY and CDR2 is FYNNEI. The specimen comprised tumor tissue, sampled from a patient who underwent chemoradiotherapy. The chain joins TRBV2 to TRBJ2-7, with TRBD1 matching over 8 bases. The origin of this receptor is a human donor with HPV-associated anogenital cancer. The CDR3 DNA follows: TGTGCCAGCAGTTCGAGGGACAGGCCCCCCTACGAGCAGTACTTC. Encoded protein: CASSSRDRPPYEQYF. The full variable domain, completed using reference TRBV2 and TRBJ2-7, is EPEVTQTPSHQVTQMGQEVILRCVPISNHLYFYWYRQILGQKVEFLVSFYNNEISEKSEIFDDQFSVERPDGSNFTLKIRSTKLEDSAMYFCASSSRDRPPYEQYFGPGTRLTVT.